A selection of T cell receptor beta chains follows, all from one sample in a study of control samples from healthy donors and cancer patients. Here immunoSEQ multiplex PCR was the method, and the copy in TCRdb shows in-frame clones only, minus some. Counted here are tens of thousands of clones, roughly 83% occurring once; the ten biggest clones make up under 50%. Sequences were obtained from PBMCs. The origin of the receptors is a man in his 70s with lung cancer. CDR3s include the opening cysteine and the closing phenylalanine or tryptophan. A D gene is named only where the DNA matches it firmly. A clone size is listed for some rows: how often the clone was seen (once, few, many), or a class if it is expanded.

d_gene: .
v_gene: TRBV5-1
abundance: .
len: 14
j_gene: TRBJ2-7
CDR3aa: CASSLEARLYEQYF
CDR3nt: TGCGCCAGCAGCTTGGAAGCCAGGCTCTACGAGCAGTACTTC

d_gene: .
v_gene: TRBV7-3
abundance: .
len: 15
j_gene: TRBJ1-4
CDR3aa: CASSLKQAHNEKLFF
CDR3nt: TGTGCCAGCAGCTTAAAACAGGCACATAATGAAAAACTGTTTTTT

d_gene: TRBD1
v_gene: TRBV7-2
abundance: .
len: 14
j_gene: TRBJ2-7
CDR3aa: CASSIPGQDYEQYF
CDR3nt: TGTGCCAGCAGCATACCGGGACAGGACTACGAGCAGTACTTC

d_gene: .
v_gene: TRBV7-2
abundance: .
len: 12
j_gene: TRBJ2-3
CDR3aa: CASSPSTDTQYF
CDR3nt: TGTGCCAGCAGCCCGAGCACAGATACGCAGTATTTT

d_gene: .
v_gene: TRBV5-5
abundance: once
len: 15
j_gene: TRBJ1-3
CDR3aa: CASSFSSAGVSTIYF
CDR3nt: TGTGCCAGCAGCTTTAGTTCAGCGGGGGTGAGCACCATATATTTT

d_gene: .
v_gene: TRBV19
abundance: .
len: 16
j_gene: TRBJ1-5
CDR3aa: CASSIKVGRKNQPQHF
CDR3nt: TGTGCCAGTAGTATTAAGGTAGGCAGAAAGAATCAGCCCCAGCATTTT

d_gene: .
v_gene: TRBV7-6
abundance: .
len: 13
j_gene: TRBJ1-3
CDR3aa: CASSLEQGYTIYF
CDR3nt: TGTGCCAGCAGCTTAGAGCAGGGATACACCATATATTTT

d_gene: .
v_gene: TRBV12-5
abundance: .
len: 15
j_gene: TRBJ2-1
CDR3aa: CASGFDSSSYNEQFF
CDR3nt: TGTGCTAGTGGTTTCGACAGCAGTTCCTACAATGAGCAGTTCTTC

d_gene: .
v_gene: TRBV30
abundance: .
len: 14
j_gene: TRBJ1-1
CDR3aa: CAWTGRGVDTEAFF
CDR3nt: TGTGCCTGGACAGGGAGGGGGGTCGACACTGAAGCTTTCTTT

d_gene: TRBD2
v_gene: TRBV3-1/TRBV3-2
abundance: few
len: 18
j_gene: TRBJ2-1
CDR3aa: CASSLGGFPMSSYNEQFF
CDR3nt: TGTGCCAGCAGCCTCGGGGGGTTCCCCATGAGCTCCTACAATGAGCAGTTCTTC

d_gene: TRBD1
v_gene: TRBV5-6
abundance: .
len: 13
j_gene: TRBJ1-1
CDR3aa: CASSLGQGNKAFF
CDR3nt: TGTGCCAGCAGCTTGGGACAGGGGAATAAAGCTTTCTTT

d_gene: .
v_gene: TRBV4-1
abundance: .
len: 15
j_gene: TRBJ2-7
CDR3aa: CASSQEGYRPYEQYF
CDR3nt: TGCGCCAGCAGCCAAGAAGGCTACAGGCCCTACGAGCAGTACTTC

d_gene: .
v_gene: TRBV7-9
abundance: .
len: 14
j_gene: TRBJ1-4
CDR3aa: CASSQLTGGEKLFF
CDR3nt: TGTGCCAGCAGCCAATTGACGGGTGGTGAAAAACTGTTTTTT

d_gene: .
v_gene: TRBV7-9
abundance: .
len: 14
j_gene: TRBJ2-7
CDR3aa: CASSPSGLGGEQYF
CDR3nt: TGTGCCAGCAGTCCAAGCGGGCTCGGAGGGGAGCAGTACTTC

d_gene: .
v_gene: TRBV25-1
abundance: .
len: 11
j_gene: TRBJ2-3
CDR3aa: CASYFGDTQYF
CDR3nt: TGTGCCAGTTACTTTGGGGATACGCAGTATTTT

d_gene: .
v_gene: TRBV3-1/TRBV3-2
abundance: .
len: 16
j_gene: TRBJ2-7
CDR3aa: CASSQDRLGGLHEQYF
CDR3nt: TGTGCCAGCAGCCAAGATCGCCTTGGGGGGCTACACGAGCAGTACTTC

d_gene: .
v_gene: TRBV10-3
abundance: .
len: 13
j_gene: TRBJ2-7
CDR3aa: CATKQVSSYEQYF
CDR3nt: TGTGCCACTAAGCAGGTCAGCTCCTACGAGCAGTACTTC

d_gene: .
v_gene: TRBV3-1/TRBV3-2
abundance: .
len: 15
j_gene: TRBJ1-3
CDR3aa: CASSQAAPGANTIYF
CDR3nt: TGTGCCAGCAGCCAAGCAGCCCCGGGGGCAAACACCATATATTTT

d_gene: .
v_gene: TRBV6-5
abundance: .
len: 16
j_gene: TRBJ1-1
CDR3aa: CASSYSVLEADTEAFF
CDR3nt: TGTGCCAGCAGTTACTCTGTCTTGGAAGCCGACACTGAAGCTTTCTTT

d_gene: .
v_gene: TRBV2
abundance: .
len: 13
j_gene: TRBJ2-7
CDR3aa: CASSVQGGYEQYF
CDR3nt: TGTGCCAGCAGTGTCCAGGGGGGCTACGAGCAGTACTTC

d_gene: .
v_gene: TRBV29-1
abundance: .
len: 11
j_gene: TRBJ1-1
CDR3aa: CSVEGLDKAFF
CDR3nt: TGCAGCGTTGAAGGTCTGGACAAAGCTTTCTTT

d_gene: .
v_gene: TRBV28
abundance: .
len: 12
j_gene: TRBJ1-1
CDR3aa: CASSLIRAVAFF
CDR3nt: TGTGCCAGCAGTTTAATCAGGGCTGTGGCTTTCTTT

d_gene: .
v_gene: TRBV30
abundance: .
len: 16
j_gene: TRBJ1-6
CDR3aa: CAWSKSPASYNSPLHF
CDR3nt: TGTGCCTGGAGTAAATCCCCTGCCTCCTATAATTCACCCCTCCACTTT

d_gene: .
v_gene: TRBV9
abundance: .
len: 12
j_gene: TRBJ2-7
CDR3aa: CASSVSQGEQYF
CDR3nt: TGTGCCAGCAGCGTAAGCCAGGGCGAGCAGTACTTC

d_gene: TRBD1
v_gene: TRBV5-1
abundance: .
len: 17
j_gene: TRBJ2-5
CDR3aa: CASSLPRTGSLQETQYF
CDR3nt: TGCGCCAGCAGCTTGCCACGGACAGGGTCTCTCCAAGAGACCCAGTACTTC

d_gene: TRBD2
v_gene: TRBV7-6
abundance: .
len: 17
j_gene: TRBJ2-3
CDR3aa: CASSSEAASGGANTQYF
CDR3nt: TGTGCCAGCAGCTCCGAAGCTGCTAGCGGGGGGGCCAATACGCAGTATTTT

d_gene: .
v_gene: TRBV18
abundance: .
len: 14
j_gene: TRBJ2-7
CDR3aa: CASSSKGGLGEQYF
CDR3nt: TGTGCCAGCTCATCGAAAGGGGGGCTCGGCGAGCAGTACTTC

d_gene: .
v_gene: TRBV9
abundance: .
len: 13
j_gene: TRBJ2-5
CDR3aa: CASSAGFQETQYF
CDR3nt: TGTGCCAGCAGCGCCGGGTTCCAAGAGACCCAGTACTTC